The rows below give T cell receptor beta chains drawn from one sample of a study of CD8+ T cells in alopecia areata. This table comes from immunoSEQ multiplex PCR, and its TCRdb copy is limited to in-frame clones, with some not included. This sample has some 210,000 clones, with roughly 57% found just once. The sample here was CD4+ T cells sorted from blood, taken at week 0. Every receptor here comes from a human donor with alopecia areata. The CDR3 runs from the conserved cysteine through the conserved F or W. The D gene is left open where the match is weak. Expanded clones get a size class; other rows say once, few or many, or leave the size out.

v_gene,abundance,d_gene,j_gene,CDR3aa,CDR3nt
TRBV7-3,.,.,TRBJ1-2,CASSLTTQYGYTF,TGTGCCAGCAGCTTAACGACTCAATATGGCTACACCTTC
TRBV7-2,few,TRBD2,TRBJ2-2,CANGQKAGQNTGELFF,TGTGCCAACGGCCAGAAAGCGGGGCAGAACACCGGGGAGCTGTTTTTT
TRBV9,.,TRBD2,TRBJ2-1,CASSVLRTSGGIHNEQFF,TGTGCCAGCAGCGTCCTCAGGACTAGCGGGGGGATCCACAATGAGCAGTTCTTC
TRBV7-9,.,.,TRBJ2-2,CASQGHDLNTGELFF,TGTGCCAGCCAAGGACACGACTTGAACACCGGGGAGCTGTTTTTT
TRBV13,.,.,TRBJ2-2,CASIGQNTGELFF,TGTGCCAGCATCGGACAGAACACCGGGGAGCTGTTTTTT
TRBV30,once,.,TRBJ1-5,CAWSVQGNQPQHF,TGTGCCTGGAGTGTACAGGGTAACCAGCCCCAGCATTTT
TRBV4-1,.,TRBD2,TRBJ2-1,CASSQGTSGNNEQFF,TGCGCCAGCAGCCAAGGGACTAGCGGGAACAATGAGCAGTTCTTC
TRBV5-1,.,.,TRBJ1-4,CASSLATNEKLFF,TGCGCCAGCAGCTTAGCAACTAATGAAAAACTGTTTTTT
TRBV7-9,.,TRBD1,TRBJ2-7,CASRGQISYEQYF,TGTGCCAGCCGGGGACAGATCTCCTACGAGCAGTACTTC
TRBV4-1,.,.,TRBJ2-2,CASSQVLGRELFF,TGCGCCAGCAGCCAAGTTCTCGGGAGGGAGCTGTTTTTT
TRBV7-9,few,TRBD2,TRBJ2-7,CASSSTPGLAAYEQYF,TGTGCCAGCAGCTCTACGCCGGGACTAGCGGCCTACGAGCAGTACTTC
TRBV7-9,.,.,TRBJ2-1,CANTDNEQFF,TGTGCCAATACTGACAATGAGCAGTTCTTC
TRBV9,.,TRBD1,TRBJ2-5,CASSVADRDPETQYF,TGTGCCAGCAGCGTAGCAGACAGGGATCCAGAGACCCAGTACTTC
TRBV4-1,.,.,TRBJ1-5,CASSQDGDYSNQPQHF,TGCGCCAGCAGCCAAGATGGCGATTATAGCAATCAGCCCCAGCATTTT
TRBV10-3,.,TRBD2,TRBJ2-1,CAISGGTSGRNYNEQFF,TGTGCCATCAGTGGGGGGACTAGCGGGAGAAACTACAATGAGCAGTTCTTC
TRBV5-1,.,.,TRBJ1-1,CASSHDGYTEAFF,TGCGCCAGCAGCCACGACGGGTACACTGAAGCTTTCTTT
TRBV18,.,.,TRBJ1-5,CASSPVDAGDGNQPQHF,TGTGCCAGCTCACCAGTGGACGCAGGGGATGGCAATCAGCCCCAGCATTTT
TRBV9,.,.,TRBJ1-5,CASSVGIGGQPQHF,TGTGCCAGCAGCGTAGGGATAGGGGGACAGCCCCAGCATTTT
TRBV11-2,.,.,TRBJ2-1,CASSIPGLTYNEQFF,TGTGCCAGCAGCATTCCGGGACTCACCTACAATGAGCAGTTCTTC
TRBV5-1,.,.,TRBJ2-2,CASSSANTGELFF,TGCGCCAGCAGCTCCGCGAACACCGGGGAGCTGTTTTTT
TRBV7-3,few,.,TRBJ1-1,CASSFGTANTEAFF,TGTGCCAGCAGCTTCGGGACGGCGAACACTGAAGCTTTCTTT
TRBV30,.,.,TRBJ1-2,CAWARAPNYGYTF,TGTGCCTGGGCACGGGCCCCCAACTATGGCTACACCTTC
TRBV7-7,.,.,TRBJ2-2,CASSLAGSTGELFF,TGTGCCAGCAGCTTAGCAGGGTCCACCGGGGAGCTGTTTTTT
TRBV29-1,.,TRBD2,TRBJ2-1,CSLLAGGQYEQFF,TGCAGCCTCCTAGCGGGGGGGCAGTATGAGCAGTTCTTC
TRBV6-1,.,TRBD2,TRBJ2-3,CASKGLAGKTDTQYF,TGTGCCAGCAAAGGACTAGCGGGGAAGACAGATACGCAGTATTTT
TRBV27,.,.,TRBJ1-5,CASSLGSGGFSNQPQHF,TGTGCCAGCAGTTTAGGGAGTGGTGGATTTAGCAATCAGCCCCAGCATTTT
TRBV5-6,once,.,TRBJ2-7,CASSDLDSSYEQYF,TGTGCCAGCAGCGATCTGGACAGCTCCTACGAGCAGTACTTC
TRBV5-1,.,TRBD2,TRBJ2-1,CASRIQTSGSYNEQFF,TGCGCCAGCAGGATTCAGACTAGCGGGAGCTACAATGAGCAGTTCTTC
TRBV2,.,.,TRBJ1-2,CASSAVGTSNYGYTF,TGTGCCAGCAGCGCCGTCGGGACCTCTAACTATGGCTACACCTTC
TRBV14,once,.,TRBJ1-1,CASSQVTGSNTEAFF,TGTGCCAGCAGCCAAGTCACAGGGTCAAACACTGAAGCTTTCTTT
TRBV30,few,TRBD2,TRBJ2-1,CAWSSAGLFGEQFF,TGTGCCTGGAGTTCAGCGGGATTATTCGGTGAGCAGTTCTTC
TRBV30,few,TRBD2,TRBJ2-4,CAWSPRGIAGKNIQYF,TGTGCCTGGAGTCCACGTGGGATAGCGGGAAAAAACATTCAGTACTTC
TRBV20-1,.,.,TRBJ2-3,CRAGPPGTQYF,TGCAGGGCGGGACCCCCGGGTACGCAGTATTTT
TRBV7-2,.,.,TRBJ1-2,CASSLAMAGYYGYTF,TGTGCCAGCAGCTTAGCCATGGCGGGGTACTATGGCTACACCTTC
TRBV4-1,.,TRBD1,TRBJ2-7,CASSRTRGQGRVSYEQYF,TGCGCCAGCAGCCGAACCCGGGGACAGGGGAGAGTTTCCTACGAGCAGTACTTC
TRBV6-5,.,.,TRBJ2-7,CASSYSSAAAYEQYF,TGTGCCAGCAGTTACTCGAGCGCAGCAGCCTACGAGCAGTACTTC
TRBV27,.,TRBD1,TRBJ1-1,CASSFPGQGRGEAFF,TGTGCCAGCAGTTTCCCAGGACAGGGCCGTGGTGAAGCTTTCTTT
TRBV7-9,few,.,TRBJ2-2,CASSLYGGANTGELFF,TGTGCCAGCAGCTTATACGGCGGGGCGAACACCGGGGAGCTGTTTTTT
TRBV5-1,few,.,TRBJ2-1,CASSFQGLNEQFF,TGCGCCAGCAGCTTTCAGGGTTTGAATGAGCAGTTCTTC
TRBV9,.,TRBD1,TRBJ1-2,CASSVARQGGYTF,TGTGCCAGCAGCGTAGCTAGACAGGGGGGCTACACCTTC
TRBV11-2,.,.,TRBJ1-1,CASSLVGSLNTEAFF,TGTGCCAGCAGCTTAGTTGGCAGTTTGAACACTGAAGCTTTCTTT
TRBV7-8,.,.,TRBJ1-5,CASSTQRAGGPQHF,TGTGCCAGCAGCACCCAGAGGGCCGGGGGGCCCCAGCATTTT
TRBV29-1,few,.,TRBJ2-7,CSGSGGPLREQYF,TGCAGCGGTTCTGGCGGTCCCCTACGCGAGCAGTACTTC
TRBV30,.,.,TRBJ1-1,CAFRARGVNTEAFF,TGTGCCTTTCGCGCCCGGGGGGTGAACACTGAAGCTTTCTTT
TRBV29-1,.,.,TRBJ2-1,CSVEGPGRRVDEQFF,TGCAGCGTTGAAGGGCCAGGCAGAAGAGTTGATGAGCAGTTCTTC
TRBV5-1,few,TRBD1,TRBJ1-2,CASSPQGNYGYTF,TGTGCCAGCAGCCCACAGGGGAACTATGGCTACACCTTC
TRBV28,few,.,TRBJ2-7,CASRPQGREAVEQYF,TGTGCCAGCAGGCCGCAGGGCAGGGAGGCGGTCGAGCAGTACTTC
TRBV4-1,.,.,TRBJ2-3,CASSQGADTQYF,TGCGCCAGCAGCCAAGGAGCGGATACGCAGTATTTT
TRBV11-2,.,TRBD2,TRBJ2-1,CASSSMGLASGNEQFF,TGTGCCAGCAGCTCTATGGGACTAGCGTCCGGGAATGAGCAGTTCTTC
TRBV4-1,.,TRBD2,TRBJ2-7,CASSRLVASGRASSYEQYF,TGCGCCAGCAGCCGGCTGGTGGCTAGCGGGAGGGCATCCTCCTACGAGCAGTACTTC
TRBV5-1,.,.,TRBJ2-7,CASSQGTTYEQYF,TGCGCCTCGTCACAGGGGACTACCTACGAGCAGTACTTC
TRBV6-1,.,.,TRBJ1-1,CASRRDYTEAFF,TGTGCCAGCAGGAGAGACTACACTGAAGCTTTCTTT
TRBV4-1,many,TRBD2,TRBJ2-1,CASSTGSFMTSGRIEQFF,TGCGCCAGCAGCACGGGCAGCTTTATGACTAGCGGGAGGATAGAGCAGTTCTTC